This T cell receptor (beta chain) was documented in a study of T cell repertoires in cytomegalovirus infection. Trimming took 4 bases from V and 6 from J, leaving 16 bases between them. The CDR3 length is 13 residues. Germline V CDR1 and CDR2: DFQATT, SNEGSKA (reference sequence). About this clonotype itself: What it binds is not known.

TCRdb re-analysed the reads in MiXCR, keeping a single row per CDR3 protein. The sample includes about 920,000 distinct CDR3 sequences, less than 35% seen only once; the top ten take roughly an eighth. The material sequenced was cultured CD8+ T cells from PBMCs, taken from culture after CMV antigen stimulation. The source is a human donor in good health (CMV status not recorded). Some clones in this sample may be carry-over from other donors' samples. The chain is built from TRBV20-1 and TRBJ2-7; D might be TRBD2 (5 bases). CDR3 DNA: TGCAGTGCTACTAGCCCACTTCGAGTCGAGCAGTACTTC. Translated, it gives CSATSPLRVEQYF.